This TCR beta chain was sequenced during a study of shared clonotypes between healthy human individuals. Study background: Sampling drew on donors who were a couple of women and a few men aged 18 to 49. Study-wide results and caveats: Collection of samples was limited to blood; tissue repertoires likely differ.

Here immunoSEQ multiplex PCR was the method, and the copy in TCRdb shows in-frame clones only, minus some. The sample has 550,000 to 700,000 clones; 73% are singletons. The table lists this clone with many counts. Its antigen is not known. This sequence was found in a woman between 25 and 40 years old in good health. Source material: memory CD4+ T cells sorted from blood. Regarding subset: CD45RA-negative fraction.

CDR3 loop: CASSRGVNYGYTF. In nucleotides, the CDR3 is TGTGCCAGTAGCCGGGGGGTCAACTATGGCTACACCTTC. The chain couples TRBV19 to TRBJ1-2; tentative D call: TRBD1 (5 bases). From germline, CDR1 is LNHDA and CDR2 SQIVND (reference sequence). Trimming shortened V by 6 bases and J by 2 bases, and 10 bases separated the two germline ends. This CDR3 spans 13 amino acids.